The 2 T cell receptor beta chains in this list originate from one sample, sequenced in a study of radiotherapy plus CTLA-4 blockade in lung cancer. TCRdb's table, derived via immunoSEQ multiplex PCR, lists solely in-frame clones and lacks some. The sample carries about 43,000 clones, roughly two thirds recorded once. Source: peripheral blood, taken from a patient treated with radiotherapy plus ipilimumab. These receptors were obtained from a human donor with non-small cell lung cancer who had a partial response to radiotherapy plus ipilimumab.

The gene calls are TRBV6-6 and TRBJ2-6; perhaps TRBD2 as D (6 bases). The length of the CDR3 is 16 residues. CDR1 and CDR2 (germline): MNHNY, SVGAGI (reference sequence). V was trimmed by 6 bases and J by 2 bases, leaving 14 bases between them. The CDR3, as DNA: TGTGCCAGCAGGCCCCCGGGGGAGGCTGGGGCCAACGTCCTGACTTTC. Protein product: CASRPPGEAGANVLTF.

CDR3 DNA sequence: TGTGCCAGCAGCCAAGGAGGGGCTAGCGGGAGCACTGACGGGGAGCTGTTTTTT. It yields the protein CASSQGGASGSTDGELFF. The V call is TRBV4-2, the J call TRBJ2-2, with 10 bases that match TRBD2. From germline, CDR1 is LGHNA and CDR2 YNFKEQ. Germline trimming cut 1 base from V and 7 bases from J; bases unmatched to any gene: 12. CDR3 size: 18 residues.